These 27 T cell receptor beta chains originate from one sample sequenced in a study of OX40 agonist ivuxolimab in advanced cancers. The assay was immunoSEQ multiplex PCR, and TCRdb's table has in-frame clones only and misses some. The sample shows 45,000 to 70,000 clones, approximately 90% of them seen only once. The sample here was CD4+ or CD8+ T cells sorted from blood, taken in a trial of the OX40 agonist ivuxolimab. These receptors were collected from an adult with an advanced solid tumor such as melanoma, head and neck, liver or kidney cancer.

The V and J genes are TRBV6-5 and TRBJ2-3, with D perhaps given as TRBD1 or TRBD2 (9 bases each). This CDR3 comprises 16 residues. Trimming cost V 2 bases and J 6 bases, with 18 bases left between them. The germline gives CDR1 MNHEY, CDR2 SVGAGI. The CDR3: CASSYGSGGTGDTQYF. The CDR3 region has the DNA TGTGCCAGCAGTTACGGGAGCGGGGGGACAGGGGATACGCAGTATTTT.

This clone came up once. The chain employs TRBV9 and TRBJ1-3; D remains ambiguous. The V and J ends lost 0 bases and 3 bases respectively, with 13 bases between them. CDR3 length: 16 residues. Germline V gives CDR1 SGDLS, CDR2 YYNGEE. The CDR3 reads CASSVDLTGLGNTIYF. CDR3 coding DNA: TGTGCCAGCAGCGTAGATCTCACCGGCCTTGGAAACACCATATATTTT.

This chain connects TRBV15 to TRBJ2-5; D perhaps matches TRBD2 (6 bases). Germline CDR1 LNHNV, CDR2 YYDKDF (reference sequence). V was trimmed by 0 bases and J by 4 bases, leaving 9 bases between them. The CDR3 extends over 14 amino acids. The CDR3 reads CATSRDRSGETQYF. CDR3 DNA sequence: TGTGCCACCAGCAGAGATCGTAGCGGAGAGACCCAGTACTTC.

CDR3 nucleotides: TGTGCCAGCAGTTCAGGACAGACGGGCTACACCTTC. Translation: CASSSGQTGYTF. The chain joins TRBV6-5 to TRBJ1-2, with D possibly being TRBD1 (6 bases). V gave up 4 bases and J gave up 8 bases, with 11 bases separating them. The CDR3 sequence is 12 residues long. CDR1 MNHEY and CDR2 SVGAGI come from the germline V gene.

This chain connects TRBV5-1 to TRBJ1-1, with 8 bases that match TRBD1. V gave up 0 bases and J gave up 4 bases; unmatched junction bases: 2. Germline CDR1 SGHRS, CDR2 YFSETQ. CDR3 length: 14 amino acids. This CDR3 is CASSLGTGPTEAFF. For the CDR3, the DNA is TGCGCCAGCAGCTTGGGGACAGGGCCCACTGAAGCTTTCTTT.

The CDR3 sequence is CAISGPFGSGGTPRTDTQYF. CDR3 bases: TGTGCCATCAGTGGCCCTTTCGGAAGCGGGGGGACCCCACGCACAGATACGCAGTATTTT. The rearrangement uses TRBV10-3 and TRBJ2-3; 9 bases agree with TRBD2. The CDR3 is 20 amino acids. The V segment lost 4 bases and the J segment 1 base; nucleotides outside the gene matches: 18. Germline CDR1 is ENHRY and CDR2 is SYGVKD.

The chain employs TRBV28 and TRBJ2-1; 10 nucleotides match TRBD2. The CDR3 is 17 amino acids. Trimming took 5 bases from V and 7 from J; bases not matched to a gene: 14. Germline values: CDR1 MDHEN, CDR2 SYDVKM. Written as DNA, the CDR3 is TGTGCCAGCAGTCCCCAGGACGGGCTAGCGGGAGAAAATGAGCAGTTCTTC. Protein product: CASSPQDGLAGENEQFF.

CDR3 sequence: CASSTGRGGQPQHF. The CDR3, as DNA: TGTGCCAGCAGCACGGGCAGGGGTGGGCAGCCCCAGCATTTT. The chain combines TRBV6-5 with TRBJ1-5, with D possibly being TRBD1 (6 bases). The CDR3 spans 14 residues. CDR1 MNHEY and CDR2 SVGAGI come from the germline V gene. V was shortened by 6 bases and J by 7 bases, with 16 bases between the two germline ends.

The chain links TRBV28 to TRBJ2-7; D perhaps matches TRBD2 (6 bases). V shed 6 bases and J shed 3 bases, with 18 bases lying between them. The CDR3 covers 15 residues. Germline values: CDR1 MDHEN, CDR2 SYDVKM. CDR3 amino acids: CASRPGGLQRYEQYF. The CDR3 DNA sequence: TGTGCCAGCAGACCCGGGGGACTCCAGCGCTACGAGCAGTACTTC. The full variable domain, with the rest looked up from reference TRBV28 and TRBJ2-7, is DVKVTQSSRYLVKRTGEKVFLECVQDMDHENMFWYRQDPGLGLRLIYFSYDVKMKEKGDIPEGYSVSREKKERFSLILESASTNQTSMYLCASRPGGLQRYEQYFGPGTRLTVT.

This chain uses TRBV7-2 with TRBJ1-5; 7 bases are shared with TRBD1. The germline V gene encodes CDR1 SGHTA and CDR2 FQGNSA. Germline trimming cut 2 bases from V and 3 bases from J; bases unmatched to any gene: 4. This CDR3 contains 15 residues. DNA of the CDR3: TGTGCCAGCAGCTTACAGACAGGGATCAATCAGCCCCAGCATTTT. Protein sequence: CASSLQTGINQPQHF. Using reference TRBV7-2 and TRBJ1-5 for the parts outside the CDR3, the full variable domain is GAGVSQSPSNKVTEKGKDVELRCDPISGHTALYWYRQSLGQGLEFLIYFQGNSAPDKSGLPSDRFSAERTGGSVSTLTIQRTQQEDSAVYLCASSLQTGINQPQHFGDGTRLSIL.

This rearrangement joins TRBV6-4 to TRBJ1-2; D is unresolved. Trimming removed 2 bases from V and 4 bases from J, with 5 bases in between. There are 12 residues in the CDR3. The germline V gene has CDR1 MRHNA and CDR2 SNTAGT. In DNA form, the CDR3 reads TGTGCCAGCAGTGACCACGGCTATGGCTACACCTTC. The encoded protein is CASSDHGYGYTF.

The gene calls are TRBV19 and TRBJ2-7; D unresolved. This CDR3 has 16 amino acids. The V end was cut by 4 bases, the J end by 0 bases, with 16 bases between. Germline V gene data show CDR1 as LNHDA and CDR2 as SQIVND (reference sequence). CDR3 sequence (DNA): TGTGCCAGTAGTAAGAGAGATAGTGTCGTCTCCTACGAGCAGTACTTC. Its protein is CASSKRDSVVSYEQYF.

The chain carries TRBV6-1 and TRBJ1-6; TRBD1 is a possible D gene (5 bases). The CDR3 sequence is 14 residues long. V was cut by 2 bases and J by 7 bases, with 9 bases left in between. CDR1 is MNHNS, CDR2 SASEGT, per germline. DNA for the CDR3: TGTGCCAGCAGTGAATTACAGGAAAATTCACCCCTCCACTTT. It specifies CASSELQENSPLHF.

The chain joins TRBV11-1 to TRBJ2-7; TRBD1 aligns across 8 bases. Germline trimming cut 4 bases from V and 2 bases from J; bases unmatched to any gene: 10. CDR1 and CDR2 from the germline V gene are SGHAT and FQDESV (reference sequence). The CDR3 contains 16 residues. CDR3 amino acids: CASSSPGQVNPYEQYF. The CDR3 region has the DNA TGTGCCAGCAGCTCCCCGGGACAGGTGAACCCCTACGAGCAGTACTTC.

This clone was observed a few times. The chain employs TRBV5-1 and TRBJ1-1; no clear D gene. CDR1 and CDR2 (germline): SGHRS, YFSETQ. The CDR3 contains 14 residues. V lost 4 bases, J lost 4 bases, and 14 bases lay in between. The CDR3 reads CASSPARGTTEAFF. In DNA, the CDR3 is TGCGCCAGCAGCCCGGCTCGGGGAACCACTGAAGCTTTCTTT.

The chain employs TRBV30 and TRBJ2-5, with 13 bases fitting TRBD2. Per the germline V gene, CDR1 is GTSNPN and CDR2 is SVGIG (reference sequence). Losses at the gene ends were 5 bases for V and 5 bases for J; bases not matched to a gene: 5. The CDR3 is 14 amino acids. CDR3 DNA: TGTGCCTGGGAGGGACTAGCGGGGAGGGAGACCCAGTACTTC. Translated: CAWEGLAGRETQYF.

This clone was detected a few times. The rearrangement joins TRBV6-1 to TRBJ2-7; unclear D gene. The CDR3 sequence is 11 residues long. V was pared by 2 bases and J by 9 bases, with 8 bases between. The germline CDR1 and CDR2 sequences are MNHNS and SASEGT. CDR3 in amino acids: CASSEIWVQYF. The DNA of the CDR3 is TGTGCCAGCAGTGAAATCTGGGTGCAGTACTTC.

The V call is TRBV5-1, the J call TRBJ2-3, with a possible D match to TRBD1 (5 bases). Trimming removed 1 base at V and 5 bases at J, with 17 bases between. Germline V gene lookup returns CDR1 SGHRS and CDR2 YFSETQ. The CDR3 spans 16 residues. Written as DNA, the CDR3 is TGCGCCAGCAGCTTGACAGGCTCCACCGTGGGAGATACGCAGTATTTT. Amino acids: CASSLTGSTVGDTQYF.

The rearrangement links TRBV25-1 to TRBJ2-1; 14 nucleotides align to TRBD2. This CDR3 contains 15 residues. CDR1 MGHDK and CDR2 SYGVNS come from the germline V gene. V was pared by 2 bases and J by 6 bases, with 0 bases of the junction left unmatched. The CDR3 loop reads CASSEGLAGGNEQFF. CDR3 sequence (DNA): TGTGCCAGCAGTGAAGGACTAGCGGGAGGCAATGAGCAGTTCTTC.

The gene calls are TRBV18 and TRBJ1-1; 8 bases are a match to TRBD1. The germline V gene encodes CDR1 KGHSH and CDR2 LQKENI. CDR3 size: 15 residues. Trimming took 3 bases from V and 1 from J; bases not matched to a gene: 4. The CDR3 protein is CASSPVGTGNTEAFF. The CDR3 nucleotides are TGTGCCAGCTCACCCGTCGGGACAGGGAACACTGAAGCTTTCTTT.

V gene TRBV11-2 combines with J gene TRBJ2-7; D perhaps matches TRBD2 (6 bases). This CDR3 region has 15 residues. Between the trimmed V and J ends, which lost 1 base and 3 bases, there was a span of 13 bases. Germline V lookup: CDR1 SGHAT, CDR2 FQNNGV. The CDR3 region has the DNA TGTGCCAGCAGCTTAGGGGGGACTTCCTTCTACGAGCAGTACTTC. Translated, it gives CASSLGGTSFYEQYF.

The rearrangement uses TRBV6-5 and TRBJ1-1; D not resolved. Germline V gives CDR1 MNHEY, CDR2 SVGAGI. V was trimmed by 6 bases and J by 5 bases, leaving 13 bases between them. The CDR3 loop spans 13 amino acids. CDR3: CASSLGLGTEAFF. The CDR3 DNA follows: TGTGCCAGCAGCCTGGGTCTCGGTACTGAAGCTTTCTTT.

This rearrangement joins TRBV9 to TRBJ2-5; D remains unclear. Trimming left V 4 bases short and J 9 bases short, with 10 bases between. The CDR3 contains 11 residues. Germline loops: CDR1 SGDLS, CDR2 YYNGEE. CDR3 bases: TGTGCCAGCAGCACCAGGTGGTCCCAGTACTTC. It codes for CASSTRWSQYF.

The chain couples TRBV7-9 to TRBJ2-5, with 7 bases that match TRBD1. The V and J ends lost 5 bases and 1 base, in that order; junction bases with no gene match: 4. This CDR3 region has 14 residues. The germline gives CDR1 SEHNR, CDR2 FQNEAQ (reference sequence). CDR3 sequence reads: CASSPGQAQETQYF. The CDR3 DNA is TGTGCCAGCAGCCCTGGACAGGCCCAAGAGACCCAGTACTTC.

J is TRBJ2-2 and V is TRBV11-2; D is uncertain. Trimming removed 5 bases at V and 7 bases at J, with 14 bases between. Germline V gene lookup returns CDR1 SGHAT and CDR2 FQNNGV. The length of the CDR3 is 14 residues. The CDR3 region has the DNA TGTGCCAGCAGCAACGGCCAACCCGGCGGGGAGCTGTTTTTT. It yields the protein CASSNGQPGGELFF. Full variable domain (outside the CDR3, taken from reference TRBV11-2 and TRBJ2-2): EAGVAQSPRYKIIEKRQSVAFWCNPISGHATLYWYQQILGQGPKLLIQFQNNGVVDDSQLPKDRFSAERLKGVDSTLKIQPAKLEDSAVYLCASSNGQPGGELFFGEGSRLTVL.

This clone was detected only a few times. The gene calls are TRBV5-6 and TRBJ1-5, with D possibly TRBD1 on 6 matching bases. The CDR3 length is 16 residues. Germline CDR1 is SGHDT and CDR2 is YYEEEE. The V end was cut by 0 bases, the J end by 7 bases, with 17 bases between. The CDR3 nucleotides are TGTGCCAGCAGCTTGGGGGGGGGCCCCTCTGGGCAGCCCCAGCATTTT. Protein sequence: CASSLGGGPSGQPQHF.

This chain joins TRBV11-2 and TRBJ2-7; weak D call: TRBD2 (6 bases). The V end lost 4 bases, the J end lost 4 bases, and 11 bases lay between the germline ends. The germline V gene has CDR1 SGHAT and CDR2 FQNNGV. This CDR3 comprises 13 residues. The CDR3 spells CASSSTGGYEQYF. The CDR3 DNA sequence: TGTGCCAGCAGCTCCACCGGAGGGTACGAGCAGTACTTC.